Following are 20 T cell receptor beta chains from one sample sequenced in a study of blood T cell repertoires in COVID-19 (dated by TCRdb to the early 2020s). Receptor libraries were prepared by the immunoSEQ multiplex PCR assay. What TCRdb holds here is the immuneACCESS table cut down to in-frame rearrangements. Part of the clones is not present; checked against another copy, under half of the missing clones reflect an unresolved V gene, and the others are unexplained. This sample lists fewer than 110,000 clones; more than 70% were detected once. The ten largest account for 6.8% of the sample. Sequencing was performed on peripheral blood. The receptor set was obtained from a man between 45 and 60 years old with active or convalescent COVID-19.

The gene calls are TRBV7-8 and TRBJ2-7, with D possibly TRBD2 on 6 matching bases. CDR1 is SGHVS and CDR2 is FQNEAQ in the germline V gene. This CDR3 has 15 amino acids. The ends were cut back, 2 bases at V and 4 bases at J, with 15 bases in the middle. The CDR3 is CASSLKRTRGYEQYF. The CDR3 DNA is TGTGCCAGCAGCTTAAAAAGGACTCGGGGGTACGAGCAGTACTTC.

This clone was observed a handful of times. The gene calls are TRBV10-2 and TRBJ2-2; tentative D call: TRBD1 (5 bases). The germline V and J ends were trimmed by 4 bases and 0 bases, with 15 bases remaining between them. This CDR3 has 17 amino acids. Germline loops: CDR1 WSHSY, CDR2 SAAADI. CDR3 loop: CASSGLRQFANTGELFF. The CDR3 coding sequence is TGCGCCAGCAGTGGCTTACGACAGTTCGCGAACACCGGGGAGCTGTTTTTT.

This chain links TRBV3-1 (or the pseudogene TRBV3-2) with TRBJ2-1, with 10 bases lining up with TRBD2. The CDR3 sequence is 15 residues long. V was clipped by 5 bases and J by 2 bases; unmatched bases: 3. Germline V gene data show CDR1 as LGHDT and CDR2 as YNNKEL (reference sequence). This CDR3 is CASSKLAGAYNEQFF. DNA of the CDR3: TGTGCCAGCAGCAAGCTAGCGGGGGCCTACAATGAGCAGTTCTTC.

This chain joins TRBV6-2 or TRBV6-3 and TRBJ2-7; 7 bases fit TRBD2. Losses at the gene ends were 6 bases for V and 3 bases for J; bases not matched to a gene: 8. CDR3 length equals 14 residues. Germline CDR1 reads MNHEY; CDR2 reads SVGEGT. The CDR3 nucleotides read TGTGCCAGCAGCAAGACTAGCATAGTCTACGAGCAGTACTTC. As protein: CASSKTSIVYEQYF.

The V and J genes are TRBV6-5 and TRBJ1-2; 7 positions match TRBD1. V was clipped by 8 bases and J by 4 bases; unmatched bases: 13. The CDR3 consists of 15 residues. Germline loops: CDR1 MNHEY, CDR2 SVGAGI. The CDR3 nucleotides read TGTGCCAGCGGGCCTGGGGACAGTCCCCTCTATGGCTACACCTTC. It yields the protein CASGPGDSPLYGYTF.

This clone appeared once. The chain recombines TRBV10-3 with TRBJ2-5; tentatively, D is TRBD2 (5 bases). Trimming stripped 4 bases from V and 1 base from J, with 13 bases between. CDR3 length equals 15 residues. In germline, CDR1 is ENHRY, CDR2 SYGVKD. CDR3 nucleotides: TGTGCCATCAGTGGTGCTAGGAGCGGCCAAGAGACCCAGTACTTC. Translation gives CAISGARSGQETQYF.

The chain uses TRBV27 and TRBJ1-1; 9 bases line up with TRBD1. With V trimmed by 5 bases and J by 0 bases, 4 bases remained unmatched. The CDR3 is made up of 15 amino acids. Germline lookup yields CDR1 MNHEY and CDR2 SMNVEV (reference sequence). The CDR3 loop reads CASSHNRGLNTEAFF. CDR3 coding DNA: TGTGCCAGCAGTCACAACAGGGGGCTGAACACTGAAGCTTTCTTT.

This clone appeared a single time. This chain joins TRBV29-1 and TRBJ2-1; 8 bases are shared with TRBD1. This CDR3 is 14 amino acids long. Unmatched junction bases numbered 11, after V lost 6 bases and J lost 7 bases. Germline CDR1 reads SQVTM; CDR2 reads ANQGSEA. CDR3: CSVGQGAVLNEQFF. CDR3 DNA: TGCAGCGTCGGGCAGGGGGCGGTGTTGAATGAGCAGTTCTTC.

The chain links TRBV18 to TRBJ2-3; 9 bases are shared with TRBD2. Germline CDR1 is KGHSH and CDR2 is LQKENI. The CDR3 contains 16 residues. Trimming cost V 2 bases and J 2 bases; bases outside gene matches: 5. This chain's CDR3 is CASSPKRLAVTDTQYF. The CDR3 region has the DNA TGTGCCAGCTCACCAAAGAGACTAGCGGTCACAGATACGCAGTATTTT.

The chain recombines TRBV5-6 with TRBJ1-6, with 7 bases aligning to TRBD1. The germline CDR1 and CDR2 sequences are SGHDT and YYEEEE. CDR3 length: 16 amino acids. The J segment lost 7 bases and the V segment lost 0 bases, leaving 7 bases of the junction unmatched. Here the CDR3 reads CASSLGAGGINSPLHF. DNA for the CDR3: TGTGCCAGCAGCTTGGGGGCAGGGGGGATCAATTCACCCCTCCACTTT.

This clone was recorded a few times. The genes are TRBV7-2 and TRBJ2-7; a weak D match, TRBD1 (5 bases). Trimming pared 4 bases from V and 0 bases from J, leaving 16 bases between. The CDR3 extends over 16 amino acids. Germline CDR1 SGHTA, CDR2 FQGNSA. Here the CDR3 reads CASSSSRGYLSYEQYF. The CDR3 DNA reads TGTGCCAGCAGCTCATCTAGGGGCTACCTCTCCTACGAGCAGTACTTC.

The rearrangement uses TRBV10-3 and TRBJ2-5, with 8 bases aligning to TRBD2. The V gene end was trimmed by 3 bases and the J gene end by 1 base; junction bases not matched to a gene: 7. CDR1 ENHRY and CDR2 SYGVKD come from the germline V gene. This CDR3 has 16 residues. Here the CDR3 DNA reads TGTGCCATCAGTGATCCCGGACTAGCCGGCCAAGAGACCCAGTACTTC. It codes for CAISDPGLAGQETQYF.

The chain uses TRBV6-6 and TRBJ1-2; TRBD1 matches at 7 bases. Germline assignment: CDR1 MNHNY and CDR2 SVGAGI (reference sequence). V lost 6 bases to trimming and J lost 6 bases; unmatched junction nucleotides: 7. The CDR3 consists of 13 residues. The CDR3 protein is CASRATGSHGYTF. In nucleotides, the CDR3 is TGTGCCAGCAGAGCGACAGGGTCGCATGGCTACACCTTC.

The gene calls are TRBV7-9 and TRBJ1-5; 9 bases fit TRBD1. This CDR3 spans 18 amino acids. Germline CDR1 reads SEHNR; CDR2 reads FQNEAQ (reference sequence). V trimming: 4 bases; J trimming: 2 bases; junction bases outside the gene matches: 12. Here the CDR3 DNA reads TGTGCCAGCAGCTACGGGGGACAGGGCATAGGTGGCAATCAGCCCCAGCATTTT. Its protein is CASSYGGQGIGGNQPQHF.

This clone was seen just once. The V gene is TRBV9, the J gene TRBJ2-7, with TRBD2 matching 8 bases. This CDR3 contains 16 residues. V gave up 4 bases and J gave up 0 bases; unmatched junction bases: 9. Germline CDR1 is SGDLS and CDR2 is YYNGEE. The CDR3 region is CASSPGRGGSSYEQYF. The CDR3 DNA reads TGTGCCAGCAGCCCCGGGAGGGGCGGGAGCTCCTACGAGCAGTACTTC. Combining the CDR3 with reference TRBV9 and TRBJ2-7 gives the whole variable domain DSGVTQTPKHLITATGQRVTLRCSPRSGDLSVYWYQQSLDQGLQFLIQYYNGEERAKGNILERFSAQQFPDLHSELNLSSLELGDSALYFCASSPGRGGSSYEQYFGPGTRLTVT.

V and J are TRBV5-4 and TRBJ1-1, with 8 nucleotides matching TRBD1. Trimming cost V 3 bases and J 1 base; bases outside gene matches: 2. CDR3 length equals 14 residues. The germline V gene encodes CDR1 SGHNT and CDR2 YYREEE (reference sequence). The CDR3 bases are TGTGCCAGCAGCTCGGGACAGGCGAACACTGAAGCTTTCTTT. Translating it yields CASSSGQANTEAFF. Filled out from reference TRBV5-4 and TRBJ1-1, the complete variable domain reads ETGVTQSPTHLIKTRGQQVTLRCSSQSGHNTVSWYQQALGQGPQFIFQYYREEENGRGNFPPRFSGLQFPNYSSELNVNALELDDSALYLCASSSGQANTEAFFGQGTRLTVV.

This sequence joins TRBV4-3 and TRBJ2-7; 11 nucleotides line up with TRBD2. With 2 bases clipped from V and 0 bases from J, the junction kept 6 bases outside the gene matches. Germline CDR1 reads LGHNA; CDR2 reads YSLEER. CDR3 size: 17 residues. This CDR3 is CASSQLIAGGASYEQYF. As DNA, the CDR3 is TGCGCCAGCAGCCAACTTATAGCGGGAGGGGCCTCCTACGAGCAGTACTTC.

The genes are TRBV5-1 and TRBJ2-1, with D possibly TRBD1 on 6 matching bases. The V end was cut by 2 bases, the J end by 7 bases, with 13 bases between. The CDR3 is made up of 14 amino acids. Germline CDR1 is SGHRS and CDR2 is YFSETQ. The CDR3: CASSFNQGLNEQFF. In DNA form, the CDR3 reads TGCGCCAGCAGCTTCAATCAGGGGCTGAATGAGCAGTTCTTC. Complete variable domain (other parts from reference TRBV5-1 and TRBJ2-1): KAGVTQTPRYLIKTRGQQVTLSCSPISGHRSVSWYQQTPGQGLQFLFEYFSETQRNKGNFPGRFSGRQFSNSRSEMNVSTLELGDSALYLCASSFNQGLNEQFFGPGTRLTVL.

The chain recombines TRBV14 with TRBJ2-2; D is uncertain. CDR3 length: 17 residues. Trimming shortened V by 4 bases and J by 7 bases, and 22 bases separated the two germline ends. Germline lookup yields CDR1 SGHDN and CDR2 FVKESK. The CDR3 bases are TGTGCCAGCAGCCCCAAGCCCACGACAAAGGCAGGCGGGGAGCTGTTTTTT. It yields the protein CASSPKPTTKAGGELFF.

CDR3 protein: CASSQVRAGGRSYEQYF. The CDR3 DNA reads TGTGCCAGCAGCCAAGTGCGGGCGGGAGGGAGGTCCTACGAGCAGTACTTC. This chain uses TRBV4-2 with TRBJ2-7; 9 positions match TRBD2. This CDR3 comprises 17 residues. The germline CDR1 and CDR2 sequences are LGHNA and YNFKEQ. V gave up 1 base and J gave up 1 base; unmatched junction bases: 8.